This T cell receptor (beta chain) originates from a study of T cell responses to AZD1222 COVID-19 vaccine. Study-level findings and limits: Spike-specific TCR depth and breadth grew after two AZD1222 doses. Clonal diversity may have been underestimated, and the donors were mostly white British, with more females than males. Spike was spanned by vaccine-associated CD4 TCRs, with dominance at 160-218 and 743-854. Reports say nearly half of spike-specific TCRs go after unmutated variant regions.

Sequencing was performed with immunoSEQ multiplex PCR; in TCRdb, only in-frame clones are kept and a portion is missing. The sample carries 55,000 to 65,000 clones, about 80% recorded once. Comment on this clone: Its antigen remains unidentified.

This CDR3 is 14 amino acids long. Unmatched junction bases numbered 6, after V lost 3 bases and J lost 4 bases. Germline V lookup: CDR1 MNHNS, CDR2 SASEGT. The TCR sequence derives from an adult who received the AZD1222 COVID-19 vaccine. The chain links TRBV6-1 to TRBJ2-7; 7 bases fit TRBD1. This specimen consisted of peripheral blood, obtained 28 days after the second AZD1222 dose. CDR3 region: CASSEAGTEYEQYV. In nucleotides, the CDR3 is TGTGCCAGCAGTGAGGCCGGGACAGAATACGAGCAGTACGTC.